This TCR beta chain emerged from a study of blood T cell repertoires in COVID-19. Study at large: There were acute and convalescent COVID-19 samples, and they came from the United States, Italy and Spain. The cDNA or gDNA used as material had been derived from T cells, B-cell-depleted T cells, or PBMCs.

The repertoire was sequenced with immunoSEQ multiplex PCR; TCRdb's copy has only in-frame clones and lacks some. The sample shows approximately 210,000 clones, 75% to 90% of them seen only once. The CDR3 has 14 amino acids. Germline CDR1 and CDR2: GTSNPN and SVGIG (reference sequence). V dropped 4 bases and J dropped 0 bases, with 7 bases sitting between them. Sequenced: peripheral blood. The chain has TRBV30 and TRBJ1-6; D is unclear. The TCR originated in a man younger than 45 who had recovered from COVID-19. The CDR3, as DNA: TGTGCCTGGAAGACAACCTCCTATAATTCACCCCTCCACTTT. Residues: CAWKTTSYNSPLHF.